The rows below give T cell receptor beta chains drawn from one sample of a study of shared clonotypes between healthy human individuals. Sequencing was performed with immunoSEQ multiplex PCR; in TCRdb, only in-frame clones are kept and a portion is missing. The data contain about 1.4 million clones, over 95% of them singletons. What was sequenced was naive CD4+ T cells sorted from blood. These receptors were taken from a young man in good health. Each CDR3 is given with its conserved first and last residue.

CDR3aa: CASSLAEGGEQYF
v_gene: TRBV7-2
j_gene: TRBJ2-7

CDR3aa: CASSSGSGTGGWETQYF
v_gene: TRBV9
j_gene: TRBJ2-5

CDR3aa: CASSALPGTQGTDTQYF
v_gene: TRBV6-1
j_gene: TRBJ2-3

CDR3aa: CASSPLGRGGWYGNEQFF
v_gene: TRBV18
j_gene: TRBJ2-1

CDR3aa: CASSGGWGVSVVEAFF
v_gene: TRBV6-1
j_gene: TRBJ1-1

CDR3aa: CASSLGIGTGMTGELFF
v_gene: TRBV28
j_gene: TRBJ2-2

CDR3aa: CATSLTGGSYNEQFF
v_gene: TRBV15
j_gene: TRBJ2-1

CDR3aa: CASSLVRRGLPVLLDEQYF
v_gene: TRBV5-8
j_gene: TRBJ2-7

CDR3aa: CASSTSGSSTDTQYF
v_gene: TRBV5-1
j_gene: TRBJ2-3

CDR3aa: CASSLDPAGTGGPGELFF
v_gene: TRBV5-1
j_gene: TRBJ2-2

CDR3aa: CASSSGRGLYEQYF
v_gene: TRBV5-1
j_gene: TRBJ2-7

CDR3aa: CASSSPGLAGGEQFF
v_gene: TRBV7-2
j_gene: TRBJ2-1

CDR3aa: CASSTPGGGREQFF
v_gene: TRBV28
j_gene: TRBJ2-1

CDR3aa: CASSLSGSDYNEQFF
v_gene: TRBV7-2
j_gene: TRBJ2-1

CDR3aa: CAWSVLRRTSGSGNEQFF
v_gene: TRBV30
j_gene: TRBJ2-1